This T cell receptor beta chain originates from a study of blood T cell repertoires in COVID-19. Study details: Researchers got acute and convalescent COVID-19 samples from the United States, Italy and Spain. Sources were T cells, B-cell-depleted T cells, or PBMCs; the material itself was cDNA or gDNA.

The CDR3 is 15 residues long. Germline V gene data show CDR1 as SGHTA and CDR2 as FQGNSA. The J segment lost 2 bases and the V segment lost 5 bases, leaving 6 bases of the junction unmatched. Authors' analysis steps: From reference gene primer amplification, estimates of nucleated cell counts were derived. Sequencing used immunoSEQ multiplex PCR; TCRdb keeps in-frame clones, though not all of them. V, J and clone size derive from that table, while D and trimming were established from the DNA sequence. The sample consists of tens of thousands of clones, about 79% of them appearing once. Sequenced sample: peripheral blood. The rearrangement links TRBV7-2 to TRBJ2-7, with 10 bases matching TRBD2. This clonotype was obtained from a woman aged 45-65 years with acute or convalescent COVID-19. CDR3 loop: CASSPLAGGAYEQYF. CDR3 sequence (DNA): TGTGCCAGCAGCCCCTTAGCGGGGGGCGCCTACGAGCAGTACTTC.